These 31 T cell receptor beta chains were sequenced from one sample in a study of OX40 agonist ivuxolimab in advanced cancers. Assay used: immunoSEQ multiplex PCR; TCRdb lists only in-frame clones, some missing. The data show tens of thousands of clones, about 94% seen once. The specimen comprised CD4+ or CD8+ T cells sorted from blood, sampled in a trial of the OX40 agonist ivuxolimab. The receptors come from an adult with an advanced solid tumor such as melanoma, head and neck, liver or kidney cancer.

This clone showed up just once. This rearrangement joins TRBV18 to TRBJ1-1, with 7 bases fitting TRBD1. The CDR3 contains 14 residues. V gave up 2 bases and J gave up 3 bases; unmatched junction bases: 3. The germline gives CDR1 KGHSH, CDR2 LQKENI. In DNA form, the CDR3 reads TGTGCCAGCTCACCAGGACAGGCGGACACTGAAGCTTTCTTT. Its translation is CASSPGQADTEAFF.

The chain joins TRBV19 to TRBJ1-5, with D perhaps matching TRBD1 (6 bases). CDR1 is LNHDA, CDR2 SQIVND, per germline (reference sequence). The V end lost 4 bases, the J end lost 5 bases, and 12 bases lay between the germline ends. This CDR3 has 14 amino acids. The CDR3 sequence is CASSRGQGHQPQHF. The CDR3 DNA sequence: TGTGCCAGTAGTAGGGGTCAGGGGCATCAGCCCCAGCATTTT.

V is TRBV27 and J is TRBJ2-1, with D perhaps TRBD2 (6 bases). CDR1 is MNHEY and CDR2 is SMNVEV in the germline V gene (reference sequence). The CDR3 sequence is 15 residues long. Deletions cut 5 bases from V and 3 bases from J, with 14 bases between. The CDR3 sequence: CASSPDSGFYNEQFF. CDR3 in DNA: TGTGCCAGCAGTCCGGATAGCGGATTCTACAATGAGCAGTTCTTC.

This clone was seen only a few times. The V call is TRBV11-3, the J call TRBJ2-1, with no clear D. V lost 6 bases to trimming and J lost 8 bases, with 14 bases between them. The CDR3 totals 13 residues. Germline-derived CDR1 and CDR2 are SGHNT and YENEEA. The CDR3 reads CASRSPVTHEQFF. CDR3 bases: TGTGCCAGCAGGTCGCCAGTGACCCATGAGCAGTTCTTC.

The rearrangement uses TRBV13 and TRBJ2-1; 15 bases match TRBD2. The CDR3 runs to 17 residues. Trimming at V came to 5 bases and at J to 3 bases, leaving 5 bases not matched to a gene. CDR1 is PRHDT, CDR2 FYEKMQ, per germline (reference sequence). CDR3 sequence (DNA): TGTGCCAGCAGCCTCGGGACTAGCGGGAGGATCTACAATGAGCAGTTCTTC. Protein sequence: CASSLGTSGRIYNEQFF.

This chain links TRBV15 with TRBJ1-1; 8 bases agree with TRBD1. The CDR3 length is 17 residues. J lost 3 bases, V lost 3 bases, and 12 bases had no gene match. CDR1 LNHNV and CDR2 YYDKDF come from the germline V gene (reference sequence). In nucleotides, the CDR3 is TGTGCCACCAGCAGTACGGGACAGGCGATTGGGGACACTGAAGCTTTCTTT. This gives the protein CATSSTGQAIGDTEAFF.

V is TRBV28 and J is TRBJ2-2, with D maybe TRBD1 (6 bases). Germline V lookup: CDR1 MDHEN, CDR2 SYDVKM. Between the trimmed V and J ends, which lost 2 bases and 6 bases, there was a span of 7 bases. The CDR3 spans 13 residues. The CDR3 loop is CASSLKGAGELFF. The CDR3 region has the DNA TGTGCCAGCAGTTTAAAGGGGGCCGGGGAGCTGTTTTTT.

The chain has TRBV4-1 and TRBJ2-2; D assignment may be TRBD1 or TRBD2 (5 bases each). From germline, CDR1 is MGHRA and CDR2 YSYEKL. This CDR3 has 17 amino acids. Trimming took off 4 bases at V and 7 bases at J, with 22 bases between the two ends. Here the CDR3 reads CASSPRDGSLHGGELFF. DNA of the CDR3: TGCGCCAGCAGCCCTAGGGACGGCTCCCTCCATGGCGGGGAGCTGTTTTTT.

The rearrangement links TRBV21-1 to TRBJ1-4; TRBD1 was called by the table and not checked on the DNA. TRBV21-1 is flagged as a pseudogene. The CDR3 extends over 13 amino acids. In nucleotides, the CDR3 is TGTGCCAGCAGCGGACATCCTAATGAAAAACTGTTTTTT. It yields the protein CASSGHPNEKLFF.

The V call is TRBV5-1, the J call TRBJ2-3; D is unclear. The CDR3 has 13 amino acids. Trimming shortened V by 0 bases and J by 4 bases, and 6 bases separated the two germline ends. CDR1 is SGHRS, CDR2 YFSETQ, per germline. The CDR3 DNA follows: TGCGCCAGCAGCTTGGGGACCCCAGATACGCAGTATTTT. It specifies CASSLGTPDTQYF.

The J gene is TRBJ1-1, the V gene TRBV6-4, with D possibly TRBD1 on 6 matching bases. Germline CDR1 and CDR2: MRHNA and SNTAGT. The CDR3 length is 18 residues. The V end was cut by 5 bases, the J end by 0 bases, with 22 bases between. Written as DNA, the CDR3 is TGTGCCAGCAGTCCTGTAGCAGGGCTCCAGGGGATGAACACTGAAGCTTTCTTT. Translated, it gives CASSPVAGLQGMNTEAFF.

The V call is TRBV7-9, the J call TRBJ2-2; 8 positions match TRBD1. The ends lost 4 bases at V and 4 bases at J; junction bases unmatched: 8. The CDR3 runs to 16 residues. CDR1 is SEHNR, CDR2 FQNEAQ, per germline (reference sequence). Here the CDR3 DNA reads TGTGCCAGCAGCTCCTCCGACAGGGGAACCACCGGGGAGCTGTTTTTT. It is translated as CASSSSDRGTTGELFF.

This sequence joins TRBV13 and TRBJ2-1; TRBD2 matches at 11 bases. The CDR3 extends over 19 amino acids. CDR1 and CDR2 (germline): PRHDT, FYEKMQ (reference sequence). The V and J ends lost 5 bases and 5 bases, in that order; junction bases with no gene match: 17. CDR3 amino acids: CASSLSGLAGTSGNNEQFF. In DNA, the CDR3 is TGTGCCAGCAGCCTTTCGGGGCTAGCGGGGACTAGCGGAAACAATGAGCAGTTCTTC.

The chain couples TRBV7-9 to TRBJ2-5, with 8 nucleotides matching TRBD1. The V and J ends lost 2 bases and 7 bases, in that order; junction bases with no gene match: 9. The CDR3 runs to 15 residues. Germline-derived CDR1 and CDR2 are SEHNR and FQNEAQ (reference sequence). CDR3 in DNA: TGTGCCAGCAGCTTAACCGGGACCGGACAGGGGACCCAGTACTTC. Its protein product is CASSLTGTGQGTQYF.

The gene calls are TRBV6-1 and TRBJ2-7, with 7 bases identical to TRBD1. CDR3 length: 14 amino acids. CDR1 MNHNS and CDR2 SASEGT come from the germline V gene. V gave up 5 bases and J gave up 2 bases; unmatched junction bases: 6. CDR3 residues: CASSQVGGTYEQYF. CDR3 bases: TGTGCCAGCAGTCAAGTAGGGGGCACCTACGAGCAGTACTTC.

This sequence joins TRBV6-5 and TRBJ1-1, with D tentatively TRBD1 (6 bases). The CDR3 length is 12 residues. CDR1 is MNHEY and CDR2 is SVGAGI in the germline V gene. Between the trimmed V and J ends, which lost 4 bases and 6 bases, there was a span of 9 bases. This CDR3 is CASSSDSSEAFF. The CDR3 DNA reads TGTGCCAGCAGTTCGGACAGCTCTGAAGCTTTCTTT.

This chain joins TRBV7-9 and TRBJ2-3, with 11 nucleotides matching TRBD2. V lost 2 bases to trimming and J lost 6 bases; unmatched junction nucleotides: 4. The germline gives CDR1 SEHNR, CDR2 FQNEAQ (reference sequence). The CDR3 contains 15 residues. CDR3 residues: CASSLWTSGLDTQYF. In nucleotides, the CDR3 is TGTGCCAGCAGCTTATGGACTAGCGGGTTGGATACGCAGTATTTT.

V usage is TRBV6-5 and J usage is TRBJ2-3; D might be TRBD1 (6 bases). The CDR3 is 15 residues long. The V and J ends lost 1 base and 4 bases respectively, with 12 bases between them. CDR1 and CDR2 (germline): MNHEY, SVGAGI. CDR3 in amino acids: CASSYYRELADTQYF. The CDR3 nucleotides read TGTGCCAGCAGTTACTACAGGGAGCTTGCAGATACGCAGTATTTT.

The CDR3 nucleotides read TGTGCCAGCAGCTTTAGCGGGGCCCCCACAGATACGCAGTATTTT. Its translation is CASSFSGAPTDTQYF. The chain combines TRBV11-3 with TRBJ2-3, with 8 bases matching TRBD2. V was clipped by 3 bases and J by 2 bases; unmatched bases: 4. The germline V gene encodes CDR1 SGHNT and CDR2 YENEEA. CDR3 length: 15 amino acids.

The J gene is TRBJ2-7, the V gene TRBV19; 13 bases are a match to TRBD2. Germline-derived CDR1 and CDR2 are LNHDA and SQIVND (reference sequence). The V segment lost 4 bases and the J segment 2 bases; nucleotides outside the gene matches: 2. The CDR3 extends over 15 amino acids. In nucleotides, the CDR3 is TGTGCCAGTAGTAAAGGACTAGCGGGAGCCTACGAGCAGTACTTC. As protein: CASSKGLAGAYEQYF.

The V call is TRBV7-9, the J call TRBJ2-7; 11 bases map to TRBD2. Germline assignment: CDR1 SEHNR and CDR2 FQNEAQ (reference sequence). The ends lost 5 bases at V and 7 bases at J; junction bases unmatched: 4. The CDR3 runs 13 residues. The CDR3 DNA is TGTGCCAGCAGCATCGGGACTAGCGGTGAGCAGTACTTC. Its protein is CASSIGTSGEQYF.

The J gene is TRBJ1-5, the V gene TRBV29-1; no definite D call. CDR1 is SQVTM and CDR2 is ANQGSEA in the germline V gene. Trimming stripped 7 bases from V and 4 bases from J, with 14 bases between. This CDR3 comprises 13 residues. DNA of the CDR3: TGCAGCGCTTCCCCCGGGGTTAATCAGCCCCAGCATTTT. As protein: CSASPGVNQPQHF.

The rearrangement joins TRBV5-8 to TRBJ1-1; D remains unclear. Trimming removed 2 bases at V and 1 base at J, with 9 bases between. Germline V gene lookup returns CDR1 SGHTS and CDR2 YDEGEE. The CDR3 has 14 residues. CDR3 amino acids: CASSFGYRNTEAFF. The CDR3 DNA reads as TGTGCCAGCAGCTTTGGTTACCGGAACACTGAAGCTTTCTTT. Full variable domain (rest looked up from reference TRBV5-8 and TRBJ1-1): EAGVTQSPTHLIKTRGQQATLRCSPISGHTSVYWYQQALGLGLQFLLWYDEGEERNRGNFPPRFSGRQFPNYSSELNVNALELEDSALYLCASSFGYRNTEAFFGQGTRLTVV.

V usage is TRBV6-5 and J usage is TRBJ1-1; no definite D call. The CDR3 spans 15 residues. The V and J ends lost 0 bases and 0 bases respectively, with 8 bases between them. The germline V gene has CDR1 MNHEY and CDR2 SVGAGI. The CDR3 sequence: CASSYSTAMNTEAFF. The CDR3 bases are TGTGCCAGCAGTTACTCGACGGCAATGAACACTGAAGCTTTCTTT.

The gene calls are TRBV25-1 and TRBJ2-1; no clear D gene. The ends were cut back, 5 bases at V and 5 bases at J, with 7 bases in the middle. CDR1 is MGHDK, CDR2 SYGVNS, per germline. The CDR3 spans 12 residues. CDR3 DNA sequence: TGTGCCAGCAGTCGGTTGGACAATGAGCAGTTCTTC. Residues: CASSRLDNEQFF.

The sample holds a few counts of this clone. The J gene is TRBJ2-3, the V gene TRBV6-1; TRBD2 agrees at 9 bases. V was clipped by 4 bases and J by 0 bases; unmatched bases: 5. The CDR3 has 16 amino acids. CDR1 MNHNS and CDR2 SASEGT come from the germline V gene. The CDR3 region is CASSALAGDSTDTQYF. CDR3 DNA: TGTGCCAGCAGTGCTTTAGCGGGAGACAGCACAGATACGCAGTATTTT.

The chain is built from TRBV28 and TRBJ2-3; 10 nucleotides align to TRBD2. Germline V gene lookup returns CDR1 MDHEN and CDR2 SYDVKM. CDR3 length: 18 amino acids. J was trimmed by 2 bases and V by 5 bases; bases with no gene match: 13. The CDR3 spells CASSAPTPLAGYTDTQYF. CDR3 coding DNA: TGTGCCAGCAGTGCACCCACCCCACTAGCGGGATACACAGATACGCAGTATTTT. Using reference TRBV28 and TRBJ2-3 for the parts outside the CDR3, the full variable domain is DVKVTQSSRYLVKRTGEKVFLECVQDMDHENMFWYRQDPGLGLRLIYFSYDVKMKEKGDIPEGYSVSREKKERFSLILESASTNQTSMYLCASSAPTPLAGYTDTQYFGPGTRLTVL.

The V gene is TRBV4-1, the J gene TRBJ1-1; possible D gene TRBD1, 5 bases. The V and J ends lost 1 base and 4 bases respectively, with 7 bases between them. Germline CDR1 is MGHRA and CDR2 is YSYEKL. This CDR3 has 13 residues. The CDR3 loop is CASSQGQTTEAFF. The CDR3, as DNA: TGCGCCAGCAGCCAAGGACAGACCACTGAAGCTTTCTTT.

The rearrangement uses TRBV9 and TRBJ1-5; 7 positions agree with TRBD1. Germline lookup yields CDR1 SGDLS and CDR2 YYNGEE. Losses at the gene ends were 2 bases for V and 8 bases for J; bases not matched to a gene: 4. The length of the CDR3 is 13 residues. The CDR3 protein is CASSVTGSEPQHF. CDR3 bases: TGTGCCAGCAGCGTGACAGGGTCTGAGCCCCAGCATTTT.

This chain joins TRBV28 and TRBJ1-2; 9 bases map to TRBD1. J lost 8 bases, V lost 5 bases, and 3 bases had no gene match. The CDR3 is 12 amino acids. CDR1 and CDR2 from the germline V gene are MDHEN and SYDVKM. The CDR3 nucleotides read TGTGCCAGCAGTCACAGGGGGCGCGGCTACACCTTC. Its protein is CASSHRGRGYTF.

The chain employs TRBV6-1 and TRBJ2-3, with D perhaps matching TRBD1 or TRBD2 (5 bases each). The CDR3 runs 16 residues. Looked up from germline, CDR1 is MNHNS and CDR2 is SASEGT. V was trimmed by 0 bases and J by 0 bases, leaving 10 bases between them. The CDR3 here is CASSEAGWGSTDTQYF. The DNA of the CDR3 is TGTGCCAGCAGTGAAGCGGGATGGGGGAGCACAGATACGCAGTATTTT.